Below are 27 T cell receptor beta chains sequenced from a single sample in a study of response to subunit inactivated influenza vaccine (dated by TCRdb to between 2018 and 2020). Libraries came from RT-PCR. The sample was run on an Illumina HiSeq 2500. The public reads were reprocessed in TCRdb via fastp at Q25 and MiXCR, keeping in-frame beta chains. For every CDR3 protein sequence, its rows merge into one entry that carries the most common genes and DNA. The sample includes around 540,000 distinct CDR3 sequences, with 10% to 15% observed a single time. 9.5% to 13% of the sample rests with the top ten. The sample in question was PBMCs from blood, obtained on the day of vaccination. These TCRs come from a man between 45 and 60 years old who received an inactivated influenza vaccine. Donor details come from another sample of the same person, matched by shared clones.

This clonotype came up many times. The gene calls are TRBV3-1 and TRBJ1-2; D gene ambiguous. The germline V gene encodes CDR1 LGHDT and CDR2 YNNKEL (reference sequence). This CDR3 is 14 amino acids long. V lost 2 bases and J lost 6, with 13 bases in between. The chain's CDR3 is CASSQNSGKDGYTF. CDR3 nucleotides: TGTGCCAGCAGCCAAAACAGCGGCAAGGATGGCTACACCTTC.

This clonotype was counted at least ten times. CDR3 in amino acids: CASSPQWGGRAQEQFF. The CDR3, as DNA: TGTGCCAGCAGCCCCCAATGGGGCGGGAGGGCCCAGGAGCAGTTCTTC. This chain links TRBV7-8 with TRBJ2-1; 9 bases map to TRBD2. V shed 5 bases and J 10 bases; nucleotides not matched to a gene: 15. Germline V CDR1 and CDR2: SGHVS, FQNEAQ. The CDR3 runs 16 residues.

The rearrangement uses TRBV11-2 and TRBJ1-5, with D perhaps TRBD1 (5 bases). Trimming stripped 5 bases from V and 0 bases from J, with 11 bases between. This CDR3 is 15 amino acids long. The germline V gene has CDR1 SGHAT and CDR2 FQNNGV. The CDR3 is CASSPDTNSNQPQHF. CDR3 sequence (DNA): TGTGCCAGCAGCCCGGACACGAATAGCAATCAGCCCCAGCATTTT.

For the CDR3, the DNA is TGTGCCAGCAGTGTTAGAATTCAGGGTGGGACAGGGGGCGTCGAGCAGTACTTC. Translation gives CASSVRIQGGTGGVEQYF. The V and J genes are TRBV11-2 and TRBJ2-7, with TRBD1 matching over 12 bases. From germline, CDR1 is SGHAT and CDR2 FQNNGV. The CDR3 consists of 18 residues. The ends lost 6 bases at V and 6 bases at J; junction bases unmatched: 18.

Concerning this clonotype: One end of the junction does not line up with germline, which may come from a read error. The V call is TRBV30, the J call TRBJ2-1; D not resolved. This CDR3 has 12 amino acids. Germline CDR1 is GTSNPN and CDR2 is SVGIG (reference sequence). The CDR3 is CAWSVLDAGRVF. CDR3 nucleotides: TGTGCCTGGAGTGTTTTGGACGCTGGACGGGTCTTC.

This clonotype came up a few times. The chain links TRBV7-2 to TRBJ2-7; a weak D match, TRBD2 (6 bases). From germline, CDR1 is SGHTA and CDR2 FQGNSA. The ends were cut back, 5 bases at V and 4 bases at J, with 15 bases in the middle. CDR3 size: 14 residues. The CDR3 reads CASSPSGRVYEQYF. CDR3 nucleotides: TGTGCCAGCAGCCCCAGCGGGCGAGTTTACGAGCAGTACTTC.

J is TRBJ2-6 and V is TRBV5-6, with TRBD1 identical over 9 bases. Trimming at V came to 4 bases and at J to 0 bases, leaving 17 bases not matched to a gene. This CDR3 has 21 residues. In germline, CDR1 is SGHDT, CDR2 YYEEEE. This CDR3 is CASSVPGQGSRGTSGANVLTF. The DNA for the CDR3 is TGTGCCAGCAGCGTCCCGGGACAGGGTTCGCGGGGGACCTCTGGGGCCAACGTCCTGACTTTC.

This clonotype was detected a few times. The genes are TRBV11-2 and TRBJ2-3; 13 bases fit TRBD2. The CDR3 is 17 amino acids. With 5 bases clipped from V and 2 bases from J, the junction kept 7 bases outside the gene matches. The germline V gene encodes CDR1 SGHAT and CDR2 FQNNGV. This CDR3 is CASSKGLAGAFTDTQYF. CDR3 nucleotides: TGTGCCAGCAGCAAAGGACTAGCGGGGGCCTTCACAGATACGCAGTATTTT.

The chain uses TRBV12-3 or TRBV12-4 and TRBJ1-4; D not certain. CDR3 size: 13 residues. V lost 2 bases, J lost 8 bases, and 9 bases lay in between. The CDR3 region is CASSLRVGEKLFF. The DNA for the CDR3 is TGTGCCAGCAGTTTAAGGGTAGGGGAAAAACTGTTTTTT.

The chain employs TRBV7-9 and TRBJ1-5; 8 nucleotides align to TRBD1. This CDR3 is 15 amino acids long. The germline V gene has CDR1 SEHNR and CDR2 FQNEAQ (reference sequence). The ends lost 6 bases at V and 0 bases at J; junction bases unmatched: 4. CDR3 residues: CASSSGTGSNQPQHF. The CDR3 nucleotides are TGTGCCAGCAGTTCCGGGACAGGTAGCAATCAGCCCCAGCATTTT.

In its sample, this clonotype was seen a few times. The chain uses TRBV12-3 or TRBV12-4 and TRBJ2-4, with D possibly TRBD1 on 5 matching bases. Trimming took off 6 bases at V and 0 bases at J, with 15 bases between the two ends. The CDR3 has 16 residues. CDR3 bases: TGTGCCAGCAGCGACAGATTCCGCCTAGCCAAAAACATTCAGTACTTC. This encodes CASSDRFRLAKNIQYF.

This clonotype appeared a few times. The rearrangement uses TRBV6-4 and TRBJ2-2; 7 bases agree with TRBD2. J was trimmed by 3 bases and V by 4 bases; bases with no gene match: 2. Germline-derived CDR1 and CDR2 are MRHNA and SNTAGT. CDR3 length: 14 residues. As DNA, the CDR3 is TGTGCCAGCAGTGCGGGACTATACACCGGGGAGCTGTTTTTT. Protein sequence: CASSAGLYTGELFF.

The sample holds a few counts of this clonotype. This chain joins TRBV5-6 and TRBJ1-2; 7 nucleotides agree with TRBD1. CDR1 is SGHDT, CDR2 YYEEEE, per germline. Trimming cost V 1 base and J 8 bases; bases outside gene matches: 5. The CDR3 has 13 residues. CDR3 region: CASSLRGQPGYTF. CDR3 nucleotide sequence: TGTGCCAGCAGCTTGAGGGGACAGCCCGGCTACACCTTC.

This clonotype was seen many times. This chain uses TRBV12-3 or TRBV12-4 with TRBJ1-6; D gene unclear. V was trimmed by 6 bases and J by 10 bases, leaving 16 bases between them. The CDR3 contains 14 residues. CDR3 coding DNA: TGTGCCAGCAGCCAGTCTTCGGGGATGTCACCCCTCCACTTT. Protein product: CASSQSSGMSPLHF.

This clonotype was observed at least ten times. CDR3 protein: CASRDSGRYIHEQYF. Written as DNA, the CDR3 is TGTGCCAGCAGAGACAGCGGGAGGTATATCCACGAGCAGTACTTC. The chain recombines TRBV6-2 or TRBV6-3 with TRBJ2-7, with 9 bases lining up with TRBD2. Germline V gene lookup returns CDR1 MNHEY and CDR2 SVGEGT. With 6 bases clipped from V and 5 bases from J, the junction kept 11 bases outside the gene matches. This CDR3 has 15 residues.

This clonotype showed up many times. The chain joins TRBV7-9 to TRBJ2-7, with D uncertain. CDR3 length: 16 amino acids. Deletions cut 5 bases from V and 2 bases from J, with 19 bases between. Germline values: CDR1 SEHNR, CDR2 FQNEAQ (reference sequence). In DNA form, the CDR3 reads TGTGCCAGCAGCGCCGGTAAGACTCGCCCGGCCTACGAGCAGTACTTC. Protein: CASSAGKTRPAYEQYF.

This clonotype was observed a few times. The rearrangement uses TRBV2 and TRBJ2-5; 10 bases are a match to TRBD1. V dropped 8 bases and J dropped 4; count of bases not matched to a gene: 4. Germline assignment: CDR1 SNHLY and CDR2 FYNNEI. The CDR3 covers 13 residues. In DNA form, the CDR3 reads TGTGCCAGCCATGGACAGGGGGGAGAGACCCAGTACTTC. Its protein is CASHGQGGETQYF.

This clonotype was seen only a few times. The rearrangement joins TRBV12-3 or TRBV12-4 to TRBJ2-3; TRBD2 aligns across 12 bases. CDR3 length: 16 amino acids. Trimming took 4 bases from V and 3 from J; bases not matched to a gene: 5. The CDR3 is CASSSLLAGGTDTQYF. For the CDR3, the DNA is TGTGCCAGCAGTTCTCTACTAGCGGGAGGAACAGATACGCAGTATTTT.

The chain combines TRBV6-1 with TRBJ2-4; maybe TRBD2 (6 bases). The CDR3 length is 16 residues. V was cut by 6 bases and J by 1 base, with 16 bases left in between. Germline CDR1 MNHNS, CDR2 SASEGT. CDR3 residues: CASSPPGGFAKNIQYF. Here the CDR3 DNA reads TGTGCCAGCAGCCCCCCCGGGGGATTCGCCAAAAACATTCAGTACTTC.

This clonotype has only a few counts. The rearrangement links TRBV20-1 to TRBJ2-7, with D tentatively TRBD2 (6 bases). CDR3 length: 12 amino acids. V lost 6 bases, J lost 3 bases, and 12 bases lay in between. Germline V gene lookup returns CDR1 DFQATT and CDR2 SNEGSKA (reference sequence). The CDR3 reads CSARGGYYEQYF. The CDR3 coding sequence is TGCAGTGCCCGAGGAGGGTACTACGAGCAGTACTTC.

V is TRBV20-1 and J is TRBJ1-2, with D possibly TRBD1 on 5 matching bases. V dropped 3 bases and J dropped 8 bases, with 10 bases sitting between them. There are 11 residues in the CDR3. Germline V gene data show CDR1 as DFQATT and CDR2 as SNEGSKA (reference sequence). The CDR3 DNA follows: TGCAGTGCTAGTACGGGGCCGGGCTACACCTTC. Translation: CSASTGPGYTF.

The chain combines TRBV20-1 with TRBJ2-3, with TRBD2 matching 11 bases. This CDR3 is 14 amino acids long. Looked up from germline, CDR1 is DFQATT and CDR2 is SNEGSKA (reference sequence). V trimming: 6 bases; J trimming: 2 bases; junction bases outside the gene matches: 4. The CDR3 DNA is TGCAGTGCGATAGCGGGGGGGCACACAGATACGCAGTATTTT. Amino acids: CSAIAGGHTDTQYF.

This clonotype was found many times. J is TRBJ1-3 and V is TRBV7-2, with 7 positions matching TRBD1. V shed 4 bases, J shed 3 bases, and the junction held 9 bases outside the gene matches. CDR1 and CDR2 from the germline V gene are SGHTA and FQGNSA. This CDR3 spans 16 amino acids. CDR3 residues: CASSSRQGTGGNTIYF. Written as DNA, the CDR3 is TGTGCCAGCAGCTCCCGACAGGGAACTGGTGGAAACACCATATATTTT.

The chain carries TRBV7-8 and TRBJ2-7; D unclear. The CDR3 runs to 15 residues. The germline V gene encodes CDR1 SGHVS and CDR2 FQNEAQ. Deletions cut 1 base from V and 0 bases from J, with 10 bases between. This CDR3 is CASSLVTSSSYEQYF. The DNA for the CDR3 is TGTGCCAGCAGCTTAGTAACATCGAGCTCCTACGAGCAGTACTTC. Complete variable domain (other parts from reference TRBV7-8 and TRBJ2-7): GAGVSQSPRYKVAKRGQDVALRCDPISGHVSLFWYQQALGQGPEFLTYFQNEAQLDKSGLPSDRFFAERPEGSVSTLKIQRTQQEDSAVYLCASSLVTSSSYEQYFGPGTRLTVT.

This clonotype was detected a few times. The chain recombines TRBV6-2 or TRBV6-3 with TRBJ1-6, with a weak D call TRBD1 (5 bases). V lost 0 bases, J lost 10 bases, and 13 bases lay in between. Germline V gives CDR1 MNHEY, CDR2 SVGEGT. The CDR3 runs to 15 residues. The CDR3 spells CASSYSRGFGSPLHF. CDR3 bases: TGTGCCAGCAGTTACTCGAGGGGTTTCGGCTCACCCCTCCACTTT.

The gene calls are TRBV11-2 and TRBJ2-1; 11 positions agree with TRBD2. CDR1 SGHAT and CDR2 FQNNGV come from the germline V gene. The CDR3 runs to 15 residues. Unmatched junction bases numbered 5, after V lost 6 bases and J lost 4 bases. The chain's CDR3 is CASRLAGVIYNEQFF. CDR3 sequence (DNA): TGTGCCAGCAGACTAGCGGGAGTCATTTACAATGAGCAGTTCTTC.

The rearrangement uses TRBV7-8 and TRBJ2-3; D remains unclear. The germline gives CDR1 SGHVS, CDR2 FQNEAQ. The V and J ends lost 4 bases and 2 bases respectively, with 13 bases between them. The CDR3 runs to 15 residues. CDR3 nucleotides: TGTGCCAGCAGCTCGGCCCTGGGCCCCACAGATACGCAGTATTTT. Its protein is CASSSALGPTDTQYF.